This TCR beta chain appears in the sequencing data of a study of blood T cells in healthy people across ages. The table lists this clonotype with many counts. Antigen specificity is unknown. V dropped 3 bases and J dropped 3; count of bases not matched to a gene: 9. The V gene's germline CDR1 is DFQATT and CDR2 SNEGSKA (reference sequence). The CDR3 covers 15 residues. Study-level results: With unsorted PBMCs, a conclusive comparison of naive versus antigen-experienced cells was not possible. Higher diversity and more naive CD4+ cells were features of long-lived donors, compared to aged donors.

Then a second PCR, running about 7 to 11 cycles, was carried out with a sample-barcoded 5' primer and a J-beta primer mix. The study obtained at least 3 million CDR3-containing paired-end reads from every sample. TCRdb called the 5' RACE reads again in MiXCR, with one record for every CDR3 protein. The sample carries 800,000 to 950,000 distinct CDR3 sequences, about 27% recorded once. These data also formed part of another study, on T cells of mothers and their children.

The chain uses TRBV20-1 and TRBJ2-3, with 7 bases lining up with TRBD2. This receptor was identified in a woman between 35 and 50 years old in good health. Sequencing used blood. As DNA, the CDR3 is TGCAGTGCTAGTGGAGGGGAGGGAGGAACAGATACGCAGTATTTT. It specifies CSASGGEGGTDTQYF.